This record concerns one T cell receptor (beta chain) sequence. CDR3 length: 15 residues. CDR1 and CDR2 (germline): SGHTA, FQGNSA. V was trimmed by 1 base and J by 7 bases, leaving 14 bases between them. This entry is derived from a study of beta chain features in type 1 diabetes. Of the isolated RNA, all was reverse transcribed, and so the sequenced material was expressed TCRB transcripts. Clones were sequenced by immunoSEQ multiplex PCR, and TCRdb holds only the in-frame ones, with some missing. The sample lists approximately 160,000 clones; about 9.8% were seen once. Material: central memory CD4+ T cells from blood. The clonotype comes from a woman younger than 35 in good health. The V and J genes are TRBV7-2 and TRBJ1-5; maybe TRBD1 (6 bases). CDR3 nucleotides: TGTGCCAGCAGCTTAGTACCAGGGGTCAGGCAGCCCCAGCATTTT. This sequence encodes CASSLVPGVRQPQHF.